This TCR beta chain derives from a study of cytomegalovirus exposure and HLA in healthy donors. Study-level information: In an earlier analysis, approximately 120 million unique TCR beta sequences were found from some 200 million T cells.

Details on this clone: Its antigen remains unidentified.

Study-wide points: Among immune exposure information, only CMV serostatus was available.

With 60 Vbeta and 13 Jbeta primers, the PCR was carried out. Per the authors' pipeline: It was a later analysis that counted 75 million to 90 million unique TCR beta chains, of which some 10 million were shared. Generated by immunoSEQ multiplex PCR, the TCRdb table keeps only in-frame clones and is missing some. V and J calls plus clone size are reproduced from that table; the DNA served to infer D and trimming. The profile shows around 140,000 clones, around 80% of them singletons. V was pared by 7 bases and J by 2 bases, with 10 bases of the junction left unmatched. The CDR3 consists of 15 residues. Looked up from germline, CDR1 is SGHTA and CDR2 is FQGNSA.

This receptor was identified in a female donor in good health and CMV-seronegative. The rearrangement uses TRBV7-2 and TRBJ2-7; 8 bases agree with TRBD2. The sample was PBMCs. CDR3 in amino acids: CASTIGREATYEQYF. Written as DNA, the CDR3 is TGTGCCAGCACAATAGGGCGGGAGGCCACCTACGAGCAGTACTTC.